This entry describes one T cell receptor (beta chain). Its antigen is unknown. Trimming left V 6 bases short and J 5 bases short, with 17 bases between. The CDR3 extends over 14 amino acids. The germline V gene has CDR1 SNHLY and CDR2 FYNNEI. The entry originates in a study of CD8+CD57+ T cells in acquired aplastic anemia. Looking at the study overall: Each DNA sample taken from sorted CD4+ and CD8+ cells came to approximately 3.2 ug on average. In CD4+ cells, healthy donors produced an average of about 10.8 million reads. Findings and limits, study-wide: In CD8+ cells, Simpson's diversity showed no significant difference between patients and controls. The number of CD8+ CDR3 sequences shared by patients and controls was about 27.

Profiling of TCR beta VDJ combinations and CDR3 sequences used genomic DNA as template. Using its own MiXCR run on the reads, TCRdb lists one record per CDR3 protein. This sample has some 180,000 distinct CDR3 sequences, with 46% found just once. J is TRBJ2-7 and V is TRBV2; the D gene could be TRBD1 or TRBD2 (6 bases each). Sequences were obtained from sorted CD4+, CD8+, or CD8+CD57+ T cells (not recorded which) from PBMCs. This clonotype originated in a human donor in good health. Written as DNA, the CDR3 is TGTGCCAGCAGCTTCCGGGGGCGCCTAAACGAGCAGTACTTC. This codes for CASSFRGRLNEQYF.